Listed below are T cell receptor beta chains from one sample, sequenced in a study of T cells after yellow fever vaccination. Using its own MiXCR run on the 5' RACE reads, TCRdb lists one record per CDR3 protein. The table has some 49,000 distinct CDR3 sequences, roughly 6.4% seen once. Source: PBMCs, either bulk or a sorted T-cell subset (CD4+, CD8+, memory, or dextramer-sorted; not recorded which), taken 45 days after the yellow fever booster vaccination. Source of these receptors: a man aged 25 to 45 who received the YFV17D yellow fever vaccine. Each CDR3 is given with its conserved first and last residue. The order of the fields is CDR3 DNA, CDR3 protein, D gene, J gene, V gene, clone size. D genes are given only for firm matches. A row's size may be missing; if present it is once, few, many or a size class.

CDR3nt: TGTGCCAGCATTGCGGGGACTCACACCGGGGAGCTGTTTTTT
CDR3aa: CASIAGTHTGELFF
d_gene: .
j_gene: TRBJ2-2
v_gene: TRBV7-9
abundance: many

CDR3nt: TGTGCCAGCACTTATTCACATGAGCAGTTCTTC
CDR3aa: CASTYSHEQFF
d_gene: .
j_gene: TRBJ2-1
v_gene: TRBV18
abundance: few

CDR3nt: TGCGCCAGCGGAGGGACAGGGGCGTCTCTCGAGCAGTACTTC
CDR3aa: CASGGTGASLEQYF
d_gene: TRBD1
j_gene: TRBJ2-7
v_gene: TRBV5-1
abundance: few

CDR3nt: TGCGCCAGCAGCCCCAACGCCCGGGGGTCCGAGCAGTACTTC
CDR3aa: CASSPNARGSEQYF
d_gene: .
j_gene: TRBJ2-7
v_gene: TRBV4-3
abundance: many

CDR3nt: TGTGCCAGCAGTTTATCCCTGCGGGAGTTAACAGAGACCCAGTACTTC
CDR3aa: CASSLSLRELTETQYF
d_gene: TRBD2
j_gene: TRBJ2-5
v_gene: TRBV6-2/TRBV6-3
abundance: .

CDR3nt: TGTGCCAGCAGCGTAGCGGGTTTCCCGAATGAAAAACTGTTTTTT
CDR3aa: CASSVAGFPNEKLFF
d_gene: .
j_gene: TRBJ1-4
v_gene: TRBV9
abundance: few

CDR3nt: TGTGCCAGCAGCCGGCTGGCGGGAGCCATCCAGTCTAGCACAGATACGCAGTATTTT
CDR3aa: CASSRLAGAIQSSTDTQYF
d_gene: TRBD2
j_gene: TRBJ2-3
v_gene: TRBV7-9
abundance: many

CDR3nt: TGTGCCAGCAGTTTGCTCGACAGGGGCAGGGATGGCTACACCTTC
CDR3aa: CASSLLDRGRDGYTF
d_gene: TRBD1
j_gene: TRBJ1-2
v_gene: TRBV27
abundance: many

CDR3nt: TGTGCCACCAGTGAGTCTACAGATACGCAGTATTTT
CDR3aa: CATSESTDTQYF
d_gene: .
j_gene: TRBJ2-3
v_gene: TRBV24-1
abundance: few

CDR3nt: TGTGCCAGCAGCCACAGGGGGATCGCGGGCGGCTACACCTTC
CDR3aa: CASSHRGIAGGYTF
d_gene: TRBD1
j_gene: TRBJ1-2
v_gene: TRBV28
abundance: few

CDR3nt: TGTGCCAGCAGTCCCCGGCGGGTGGGCTTAGCGCCAAACCCCCAGGAGACCCAGTACTTC
CDR3aa: CASSPRRVGLAPNPQETQYF
d_gene: .
j_gene: TRBJ2-5
v_gene: TRBV27
abundance: many

CDR3nt: TGTGCCAGCGTGTCGACTAGCGTTACGCCCTACGAGCAGTACTTC
CDR3aa: CASVSTSVTPYEQYF
d_gene: TRBD2
j_gene: TRBJ2-7
v_gene: TRBV25-1
abundance: many

CDR3nt: TGCAGCGTTGCAAGTCAGGGTGGTGTCGGGGAGCTGTTTTTT
CDR3aa: CSVASQGGVGELFF
d_gene: .
j_gene: TRBJ2-2
v_gene: TRBV29-1
abundance: many

CDR3nt: TGTGCCAGCAGTTTAAGTCGGCAGAAGGAGACCCAGTACTTC
CDR3aa: CASSLSRQKETQYF
d_gene: .
j_gene: TRBJ2-5
v_gene: TRBV12-3/TRBV12-4
abundance: many

CDR3nt: TGTGCCAGCAGTTTAGCCCCGACGAAAGATACGCAGTATTTT
CDR3aa: CASSLAPTKDTQYF
d_gene: .
j_gene: TRBJ2-3
v_gene: TRBV27
abundance: few

CDR3nt: TGTGCCAGCGGCCCCGGGGGGAGGGGATACGAGCAGTACTTC
CDR3aa: CASGPGGRGYEQYF
d_gene: TRBD2
j_gene: TRBJ2-7
v_gene: TRBV5-5
abundance: .

CDR3nt: TGTGCCAGCAGAGAGGGGGCGCAGGACGAGCAGTACTTC
CDR3aa: CASREGAQDEQYF
d_gene: TRBD1
j_gene: TRBJ2-7
v_gene: TRBV12-3/TRBV12-4
abundance: few

CDR3nt: TGTGCCAGCTCACCAGAATTAGCGGGCCAGTACTTC
CDR3aa: CASSPELAGQYF
d_gene: TRBD2
j_gene: TRBJ2-7
v_gene: TRBV18
abundance: many

CDR3nt: TGTGCCATCACACGCGGGAGTAGCTCCTACAATGAGCAGTTCTTC
CDR3aa: CAITRGSSSYNEQFF
d_gene: TRBD2
j_gene: TRBJ2-1
v_gene: TRBV10-3
abundance: few

CDR3nt: TGTGCCAGTAGTATAGGAGGGAGTGGTAGAGAGACCCAGTACTTC
CDR3aa: CASSIGGSGRETQYF
d_gene: .
j_gene: TRBJ2-5
v_gene: TRBV19
abundance: .

CDR3nt: TGTGCCAGCGGACTAGGGGGGGGCATTCAGTACTTC
CDR3aa: CASGLGGGIQYF
d_gene: .
j_gene: TRBJ2-4
v_gene: TRBV12-3/TRBV12-4
abundance: few

CDR3nt: TGTGCCAGCAGCTTGGGAGGGCTTAGTAATGAAAAACTGTTTTTT
CDR3aa: CASSLGGLSNEKLFF
d_gene: .
j_gene: TRBJ1-4
v_gene: TRBV5-4
abundance: many

CDR3nt: TGTGCCAGCAGCTTAGTTAGCGGGAGGTGGCATGAGCAGTTCTTC
CDR3aa: CASSLVSGRWHEQFF
d_gene: TRBD2
j_gene: TRBJ2-1
v_gene: TRBV7-3
abundance: few

CDR3nt: TGTGCCAGCAGCCGAGAAGCGGCCCGAGAGCAGTTCTTC
CDR3aa: CASSREAAREQFF
d_gene: .
j_gene: TRBJ2-1
v_gene: TRBV7-2
abundance: many

CDR3nt: TGTGCCAGTAGTCAACAGAAAGACTATGGCTACACCTTC
CDR3aa: CASSQQKDYGYTF
d_gene: .
j_gene: TRBJ1-2
v_gene: TRBV19
abundance: .

CDR3nt: TGTGCCAGCACCAAATCGGGACAGGGATACACAGATACGCAGTATTTT
CDR3aa: CASTKSGQGYTDTQYF
d_gene: TRBD1
j_gene: TRBJ2-3
v_gene: TRBV28
abundance: .

CDR3nt: TGTGCCAGCTCACCAGGTCTGCAGGATCAGCCCCAGCATTTT
CDR3aa: CASSPGLQDQPQHF
d_gene: .
j_gene: TRBJ1-5
v_gene: TRBV18
abundance: many

CDR3nt: TGCGCCAGCAGCGGCGGGAGAGGTGGAGAGACCCAGTACTTC
CDR3aa: CASSGGRGGETQYF
d_gene: TRBD2
j_gene: TRBJ2-5
v_gene: TRBV4-3
abundance: many

CDR3nt: TGTGCCACCGGGGGTTCACCCCTCCACTTT
CDR3aa: CATGGSPLHF
d_gene: .
j_gene: TRBJ1-6
v_gene: TRBV6-5
abundance: .

CDR3nt: TGTGCCAGCAGGAGCCGAGCCCTGAGCTATGGCTACACCTTC
CDR3aa: CASRSRALSYGYTF
d_gene: .
j_gene: TRBJ1-2
v_gene: TRBV6-2/TRBV6-3
abundance: many

CDR3nt: TGTGCCAGCAGCACTTACGGCGGGAGGGCCTCTCTGGGGGCCAACGTCCTGACTTTC
CDR3aa: CASSTYGGRASLGANVLTF
d_gene: TRBD2
j_gene: TRBJ2-6
v_gene: TRBV11-2
abundance: few

CDR3nt: TGTGCCAGCAGCCTCCCGACTAGCGGGGATTACGAGCAGTACTTC
CDR3aa: CASSLPTSGDYEQYF
d_gene: TRBD2
j_gene: TRBJ2-7
v_gene: TRBV6-1
abundance: many

CDR3nt: TGTGCCAGCAGCCTCTCCTACGAGCAGTACTTC
CDR3aa: CASSLSYEQYF
d_gene: .
j_gene: TRBJ2-7
v_gene: TRBV3-1
abundance: medium-sized

CDR3nt: TGCAGTGCTAGAGGGCTGGGCGAGTCCTACAATGAGCAGTTCTTC
CDR3aa: CSARGLGESYNEQFF
d_gene: .
j_gene: TRBJ2-1
v_gene: TRBV20-1
abundance: .

CDR3nt: TGCGCCAGCAGCTTGGGGGCTAGCGGAGATACGCAGTATTTT
CDR3aa: CASSLGASGDTQYF
d_gene: TRBD2
j_gene: TRBJ2-3
v_gene: TRBV5-1
abundance: .

CDR3nt: TGTGCCAGCAGACGCCCTACAAGAACCGGGACTAGCGGGACCGCCTACGAGCAGTACTTC
CDR3aa: CASRRPTRTGTSGTAYEQYF
d_gene: TRBD2
j_gene: TRBJ2-7
v_gene: TRBV6-4
abundance: few

CDR3nt: TGCGCCAGCAGCTCACAGTCCTCTGGGGCCAACGTCCTGACTTTC
CDR3aa: CASSSQSSGANVLTF
d_gene: .
j_gene: TRBJ2-6
v_gene: TRBV4-3
abundance: .

CDR3nt: TGTGCCAGCAGCAGTAAGTTCCCCGGGACGGGGACTCTGAACACTGAAGCTTTCTTT
CDR3aa: CASSSKFPGTGTLNTEAFF
d_gene: .
j_gene: TRBJ1-1
v_gene: TRBV3-1
abundance: few

CDR3nt: TGTGCCAGCAGTTTCGGGGCGGGAAACACCATATATTTT
CDR3aa: CASSFGAGNTIYF
d_gene: .
j_gene: TRBJ1-3
v_gene: TRBV12-3/TRBV12-4
abundance: many

CDR3nt: TGTGCCATTAGGACAGCTGGAGCCTATGGCTACACCTTC
CDR3aa: CAIRTAGAYGYTF
d_gene: .
j_gene: TRBJ1-2
v_gene: TRBV6-1
abundance: many

CDR3nt: TGCAGTGCTAGAGGGGTCGCGGGCAGCACAGATACGCAGTATTTT
CDR3aa: CSARGVAGSTDTQYF
d_gene: .
j_gene: TRBJ2-3
v_gene: TRBV20-1
abundance: many

CDR3nt: TGTGCCACCAGGGGCTCCTCGGGACAAACTGAAGCTTTCTTT
CDR3aa: CATRGSSGQTEAFF
d_gene: .
j_gene: TRBJ1-1
v_gene: TRBV10-3
abundance: many

CDR3nt: TGTGCCAGTAGTATTCAGAGGCTCTCCTACAATGAGCAGTTCTTC
CDR3aa: CASSIQRLSYNEQFF
d_gene: .
j_gene: TRBJ2-1
v_gene: TRBV19
abundance: many

CDR3nt: TGTGCCAGCAGTGACGGGGGCGATGGCTACACCTTC
CDR3aa: CASSDGGDGYTF
d_gene: .
j_gene: TRBJ1-2
v_gene: TRBV2
abundance: many

CDR3nt: TGTGCCAGCAGCTTCTTAGGGCGGGAGGTAGGAAATGAGCAGTTCTTC
CDR3aa: CASSFLGREVGNEQFF
d_gene: TRBD2
j_gene: TRBJ2-1
v_gene: TRBV7-2
abundance: many

CDR3nt: TGTGCCAGTAGTAGCCTTATGCGCGGACAGGGGGCTAACTATGGCTACACCTTC
CDR3aa: CASSSLMRGQGANYGYTF
d_gene: TRBD1
j_gene: TRBJ1-2
v_gene: TRBV19
abundance: .

CDR3nt: TGCAGTGCTAGAGATCCGTGGACTTCGAGGGCCCAGGGCACTGAAGCTTTCTTT
CDR3aa: CSARDPWTSRAQGTEAFF
d_gene: .
j_gene: TRBJ1-1
v_gene: TRBV20-1
abundance: many

CDR3nt: TGTGCCAGCTCAGAGAGCGACAGGGGCCACGAGCAGTACTTC
CDR3aa: CASSESDRGHEQYF
d_gene: TRBD1
j_gene: TRBJ2-7
v_gene: TRBV18
abundance: many

CDR3nt: TGTGCCAGCAGCTTAGGTAGAACAGATACGCAGTATTTT
CDR3aa: CASSLGRTDTQYF
d_gene: .
j_gene: TRBJ2-3
v_gene: TRBV7-8
abundance: many

CDR3nt: TGTGCCAGCAGCTTAAATCTGGGACAGGTAGGAGTAGCTTTCTTT
CDR3aa: CASSLNLGQVGVAFF
d_gene: TRBD1
j_gene: TRBJ1-1
v_gene: TRBV7-8
abundance: many

CDR3nt: TGTGCCAGCAGCTTGGTACTAGCCCCAGATACGCAGTATTTT
CDR3aa: CASSLVLAPDTQYF
d_gene: .
j_gene: TRBJ2-3
v_gene: TRBV7-8
abundance: .

CDR3nt: TGTGCCAGCAGCCAAGCGACAGGGAGGAATGAAAAACTGTTTTTT
CDR3aa: CASSQATGRNEKLFF
d_gene: TRBD1
j_gene: TRBJ1-4
v_gene: TRBV3-1
abundance: .

CDR3nt: TGTGCCAGTCAAATCCAGGGATATACTCAAGAGACCCAGTACTTC
CDR3aa: CASQIQGYTQETQYF
d_gene: .
j_gene: TRBJ2-5
v_gene: TRBV6-1
abundance: many

CDR3nt: TGCAGCGTTGGAGAGGGGTTAGGCTATGGCTACACCTTC
CDR3aa: CSVGEGLGYGYTF
d_gene: .
j_gene: TRBJ1-2
v_gene: TRBV29-1
abundance: many

CDR3nt: TGTGCCAGCAGCCCCAGACTAGCGGGAGGGCAGGGTGAGCAGTTCTTC
CDR3aa: CASSPRLAGGQGEQFF
d_gene: TRBD2
j_gene: TRBJ2-1
v_gene: TRBV7-2
abundance: .

CDR3nt: TGCAGTGCTAAGGCTCTCAAGGAGACCCAGTACTTC
CDR3aa: CSAKALKETQYF
d_gene: .
j_gene: TRBJ2-5
v_gene: TRBV20-1
abundance: many

CDR3nt: TGTGCCAGCAGCTTAATCCCACCCCCGAACACTGAAGCTTTCTTT
CDR3aa: CASSLIPPPNTEAFF
d_gene: .
j_gene: TRBJ1-1
v_gene: TRBV11-2
abundance: .

CDR3nt: TGTGCCAGCAGCTTCCTTTCGGGCGACCCCCCCCGAAACATTCAGTACTTC
CDR3aa: CASSFLSGDPPRNIQYF
d_gene: .
j_gene: TRBJ2-4
v_gene: TRBV7-2
abundance: many